Below are 32 T cell receptor beta chains sequenced from a single sample in a study of spatial heterogeneity in lung cancer. Specified time point: sample taken at primary tumor resection. Their antigens are not known. TCRdb independently ran MiXCR on the 5' RACE reads; one entry per CDR3 protein. The sample contains over 3,500 distinct CDR3 sequences, roughly 6% of which appear only once. Study-level findings and limits: Expanded intratumoral alpha and beta TCR counts tracked tumor mutation counts.

The sequences come from lung tumor tissue, collected at surgery. These receptors all stem from a male donor with early-stage non-small cell lung cancer.

By share of the sample, this clonotype is large (0.1 to 1%). V and J are TRBV30 and TRBJ2-1, with TRBD2 matching over 9 bases. The CDR3 consists of 12 residues. The germline V gene has CDR1 GTSNPN and CDR2 SVGIG (reference sequence). J was trimmed by 15 bases and V by 2 bases; bases with no gene match: 8. The CDR3 loop reads CAWSLGAGGPFF. Written as DNA, the CDR3 is TGTGCCTGGAGTTTGGGAGCGGGAGGTCCGTTCTTC.

This clonotype has ten or more counts. The chain joins TRBV28 to TRBJ2-1; D is perhaps TRBD2 (6 bases). CDR3 size: 16 residues. The V gene lost 2 bases and the J gene lost 0 bases, with 11 bases spanning the gap. Germline V gives CDR1 MDHEN, CDR2 SYDVKM. The CDR3 bases are TGTGCCAGCAGTTTAAGGGCGGGGATCTCCTACAATGAGCAGTTCTTC. Its translation is CASSLRAGISYNEQFF.

This clonotype is medium-sized in the sample. This chain connects TRBV5-4 to TRBJ2-5; 7 bases are shared with TRBD2. This CDR3 spans 16 amino acids. Germline assignment: CDR1 SGHNT and CDR2 YYREEE (reference sequence). Trimming cost V 4 bases and J 5 bases; bases outside gene matches: 14. The CDR3 bases are TGTGCCAGCAGCCGAGTCGACGGGAGGCTCGGGGAGACCCAGTACTTC. As protein: CASSRVDGRLGETQYF.

The table lists this clonotype with a few counts. The chain couples TRBV5-6 to TRBJ2-3; perhaps TRBD2 as D (6 bases). This CDR3 comprises 14 residues. Germline CDR1 and CDR2: SGHDT and YYEEEE. Trimming took 2 bases from V and 2 from J, leaving 9 bases between them. The CDR3 is CASSFGGTTDTQYF. The CDR3 DNA is TGTGCCAGCAGCTTCGGCGGGACCACAGATACGCAGTATTTT.

This clonotype was detected only a few times. The gene calls are TRBV6-1 and TRBJ2-5; no reliable D call. The germline V and J ends were trimmed by 8 bases and 4 bases, with 8 bases remaining between them. This CDR3 comprises 11 residues. Germline CDR1 reads MNHNS; CDR2 reads SASEGT. CDR3 loop: CASPLGETQYF. CDR3 nucleotide sequence: TGTGCCAGCCCCTTGGGAGAGACCCAGTACTTC.

This clonotype was counted only a few times. The V gene is TRBV7-3, the J gene TRBJ1-1, with 7 bases that match TRBD1. With V trimmed by 1 base and J by 8 bases, 4 bases remained unmatched. Germline loops: CDR1 SGHTA, CDR2 FQGTGA. The length of the CDR3 is 13 residues. The CDR3 DNA is TGTGCCAGCAGCTTAAATCCGACAGGGGAAGCTTTCTTT. Residues: CASSLNPTGEAFF.

This clonotype showed up many times. The chain joins TRBV7-9 to TRBJ2-2; tentatively, D is TRBD2 (5 bases). V was shortened by 5 bases and J by 2 bases, with 9 bases between the two germline ends. This CDR3 has 14 residues. Germline V CDR1 and CDR2: SEHNR, FQNEAQ (reference sequence). CDR3 protein: CASSPGLNTGELFF. The CDR3 region has the DNA TGTGCCAGCAGCCCCGGACTCAACACCGGGGAGCTGTTTTTT.

This clonotype was observed at least ten times. The gene calls are TRBV20-1 and TRBJ2-7, with 8 positions matching TRBD1. The CDR3 consists of 13 residues. Looked up from germline, CDR1 is DFQATT and CDR2 is SNEGSKA (reference sequence). V trimming: 6 bases; J trimming: 1 base; junction bases outside the gene matches: 5. CDR3 DNA sequence: TGCAGTGCCCTGGACAGGGATTCCTACGAGCAGTACTTC. As protein: CSALDRDSYEQYF.

This clonotype was observed at least ten times. This sequence joins TRBV30 and TRBJ2-5, with D uncertain. The CDR3 has 14 residues. Trimming took 2 bases from V and 5 from J, leaving 15 bases between them. The germline CDR1 and CDR2 sequences are GTSNPN and SVGIG (reference sequence). CDR3: CAWSPRTLEETQYF. The DNA of the CDR3 is TGTGCCTGGAGTCCCCGGACCCTGGAGGAGACCCAGTACTTC. Full variable domain (missing parts from reference TRBV30 and TRBJ2-5): SQTIHQWPATLVQPVGSPLSLECTVEGTSNPNLYWYRQAAGRGLQLLFYSVGIGQISSEVPQNLSASRPQDRQFILSSKKLLLSDSGFYLCAWSPRTLEETQYFGPGTRLLVL.

This clonotype has at least ten counts. The J gene is TRBJ2-2, the V gene TRBV20-1, with D maybe TRBD2 (5 bases). Trimming shortened V by 5 bases and J by 3 bases, and 7 bases separated the two germline ends. This CDR3 is 12 amino acids long. Per germline, CDR1 DFQATT and CDR2 SNEGSKA (reference sequence). The CDR3 loop reads CSASRDTGELFF. CDR3 nucleotides: TGCAGTGCTTCGCGGGACACCGGGGAGCTGTTTTTT.

This clonotype was recorded many times. The chain uses TRBV28 and TRBJ1-2; D remains ambiguous. Trimming cost V 5 bases and J 4 bases, with 17 bases left between them. The CDR3 totals 15 residues. Germline V lookup: CDR1 MDHEN, CDR2 SYDVKM. The CDR3 is CASSPGPKNPYGYTF. As DNA, the CDR3 is TGTGCCAGCAGTCCTGGACCCAAAAATCCCTATGGCTACACCTTC.

Ten or more counts support this clonotype. The chain links TRBV7-6 to TRBJ2-7; 15 positions match TRBD2. Germline V gene lookup returns CDR1 SGHVS and CDR2 FNYEAQ. The CDR3 runs to 18 residues. With V trimmed by 5 bases and J by 5 bases, 13 bases remained unmatched. CDR3 in DNA: TGTGCCAGCAGCCCCTGGACTAGCGGGGGGGCCTCGCCTGACGAGCAGTACTTC. It yields the protein CASSPWTSGGASPDEQYF.

Sample share makes this clonotype medium-sized (0.01 to 0.1%). The chain employs TRBV6-5 and TRBJ2-5; 8 positions agree with TRBD1. This CDR3 contains 15 residues. CDR1 and CDR2 from the germline V gene are MNHEY and SVGAGI. J gave up 6 bases and V 4 bases, and 10 bases lay outside the gene matches. CDR3 coding DNA: TGTGCCAGCAGTTCCCCTCGCAGGGGGCATCAGACCCAGTACTTC. This sequence encodes CASSSPRRGHQTQYF.

At least ten counts were recorded for this clonotype. The chain couples TRBV27 to TRBJ2-5, with TRBD2 matching 10 bases. Unmatched junction bases numbered 5, after V lost 2 bases and J lost 5 bases. This CDR3 has 15 residues. The germline gives CDR1 MNHEY, CDR2 SMNVEV (reference sequence). The CDR3 nucleotides are TGTGCCAGCAGTTTAGTAGCGGGGGGTGTCGAGACCCAGTACTTC. This gives the protein CASSLVAGGVETQYF.

The V and J genes are TRBV10-3 and TRBJ1-1; a possible D gene is TRBD1 (5 bases). V gave up 8 bases and J gave up 1 base, with 11 bases separating them. CDR1 is ENHRY and CDR2 is SYGVKD in the germline V gene. The CDR3 length is 13 residues. The CDR3 DNA follows: TGTGCCATCCGGAGAGGGGAGAACACTGAAGCTTTCTTT. Its translation is CAIRRGENTEAFF.

V gene TRBV27 combines with J gene TRBJ2-2; D gene unclear. The CDR3 spans 13 residues. V lost 5 bases, J lost 5 bases, and 9 bases lay in between. Germline V gene lookup returns CDR1 MNHEY and CDR2 SMNVEV (reference sequence). The DNA of the CDR3 is TGTGCCAGCAGTACACAGCGAACCGGGGAGCTGTTTTTT. This sequence encodes CASSTQRTGELFF.

There are many counts of this clonotype. This chain joins TRBV7-2 and TRBJ2-5; 14 bases match TRBD2. Germline values: CDR1 SGHTA, CDR2 FQGNSA. V trimming: 3 bases; J trimming: 5 bases; junction bases outside the gene matches: 5. This CDR3 is built from 16 residues. CDR3 nucleotides: TGTGCCAGCAGCTTCGGACTAGCGGGGGGAAGGGAGACCCAGTACTTC. It yields the protein CASSFGLAGGRETQYF.

The chain carries TRBV18 and TRBJ1-1; D gene unclear. Deletions cut 1 base from V and 2 bases from J, with 8 bases between. The germline V gene encodes CDR1 KGHSH and CDR2 LQKENI. The CDR3 sequence is 14 residues long. CDR3 in amino acids: CASSPRDTNTEAFF. The CDR3 region has the DNA TGTGCCAGCTCACCACGCGACACCAACACTGAAGCTTTCTTT.

This clonotype came up many times. The chain combines TRBV3-1 with TRBJ2-3; the D gene is possibly TRBD1 (6 bases). The germline CDR1 and CDR2 sequences are LGHDT and YNNKEL (reference sequence). The length of the CDR3 is 17 residues. The germline V and J ends were trimmed by 5 bases and 3 bases, with 21 bases remaining between them. The CDR3 nucleotides are TGTGCCAGCAGCTCTTGGAAGGGGGACCTATTTACAGATACGCAGTATTTT. This encodes CASSSWKGDLFTDTQYF.

There are many counts of this clonotype. V and J are TRBV20-1 and TRBJ2-7, with TRBD2 as a possible D gene (5 bases). V was shortened by 6 bases and J by 2 bases, with 11 bases between the two germline ends. The CDR3 contains 12 residues. The germline CDR1 and CDR2 sequences are DFQATT and SNEGSKA (reference sequence). The CDR3 region is CSARDPTYEQYF. CDR3 sequence (DNA): TGCAGTGCGAGGGATCCTACCTACGAGCAGTACTTC.

This clonotype was found many times. A much larger clone lies a single base off, so this may be a read error. This chain connects TRBV7-9 to TRBJ2-1; D remains ambiguous. Germline CDR1 and CDR2: SEHNR and FQNEAQ (reference sequence). The CDR3 spans 13 residues. Between the trimmed V and J ends, which lost 6 bases and 5 bases, there was a span of 11 bases. The CDR3 reads CASRDRCNNEQFF. The CDR3 coding sequence is TGTGCCAGCAGGGACCGCTGTAACAATGAGCAGTTCTTC.

Sample share makes this clonotype medium-sized (0.01 to 0.1%). This sequence joins TRBV28 and TRBJ2-3, with no clear D. The CDR3 is 14 amino acids. V lost 2 bases, J lost 0 bases, and 6 bases lay in between. CDR1 is MDHEN and CDR2 is SYDVKM in the germline V gene. The CDR3 loop is CASSLLISTDTQYF. The CDR3 DNA reads as TGTGCCAGCAGTTTACTGATCAGCACAGATACGCAGTATTTT.

This clonotype was counted many times. The rearrangement uses TRBV7-8 and TRBJ1-6; 8 bases are a match to TRBD1. Looked up from germline, CDR1 is SGHVS and CDR2 is FQNEAQ. The CDR3 runs 16 residues. V gave up 5 bases and J gave up 2 bases; unmatched junction bases: 5. CDR3 in amino acids: CASSPDRVPYNSPLHF. As DNA, the CDR3 is TGTGCCAGCAGCCCGGACAGGGTCCCCTATAATTCACCCCTCCACTTT.

There are many counts of this clonotype. V usage is TRBV6-6 and J usage is TRBJ1-5; 8 bases are shared with TRBD1. Germline V gene data show CDR1 as MNHNY and CDR2 as SVGAGI (reference sequence). This CDR3 comprises 14 residues. V lost 6 bases to trimming and J lost 6 bases; unmatched junction nucleotides: 7. For the CDR3, the DNA is TGTGCCAGCAGCTCGGACAGGGCGGGTCAGCCCCAGCATTTT. Protein product: CASSSDRAGQPQHF.

A few counts support this clonotype. This chain links TRBV10-3 with TRBJ1-3; D is unclear. Germline V gene lookup returns CDR1 ENHRY and CDR2 SYGVKD. The V and J ends lost 0 bases and 0 bases respectively, with 15 bases between them. CDR3 length equals 18 residues. DNA for the CDR3: TGTGCCATCAGTGAGTCGACGGCAGGACGGGACTCTGGAAACACCATATATTTT. Protein sequence: CAISESTAGRDSGNTIYF.

This clonotype was counted at least ten times. The J gene is TRBJ2-7, the V gene TRBV20-1; TRBD2 aligns across 12 bases. V lost 1 base to trimming and J lost 5 bases; unmatched junction nucleotides: 9. CDR1 and CDR2 (germline): DFQATT, SNEGSKA (reference sequence). There are 16 residues in the CDR3. The CDR3 protein is CSARASTSGRIDEQYF. The CDR3 bases are TGCAGTGCTAGAGCCTCTACTAGCGGGAGGATCGACGAGCAGTACTTC.

This clonotype was seen at least ten times. This chain links TRBV20-1 with TRBJ1-2; the match to TRBD1 covers 8 bases. The CDR3 has 14 residues. J gave up 5 bases and V 0 bases, and 5 bases lay outside the gene matches. Looked up from germline, CDR1 is DFQATT and CDR2 is SNEGSKA (reference sequence). CDR3 DNA sequence: TGCAGTGCTAGAGAACCACAGGGGGTTTATGGCTACACCTTC. Encoded protein: CSAREPQGVYGYTF.

This clonotype was detected many times. This chain connects TRBV5-6 to TRBJ2-5; D is uncertain. CDR1 and CDR2 (germline): SGHDT, YYEEEE. V lost 0 bases and J 14 bases, leaving 14 bases between the germline ends. The length of the CDR3 is 12 residues. In nucleotides, the CDR3 is TGTGCCAGCAGCTTGGATCGGCGGACCGCCTACTTC. This encodes CASSLDRRTAYF.

This clonotype appeared many times. The CDR3 DNA reads TGTGCCACCAGCAGTCGTACAGCTCAGCCCCAGCATTTT. As protein: CATSSRTAQPQHF. The V call is TRBV15, the J call TRBJ1-5; D gene ambiguous. The ends were cut back, 3 bases at V and 6 bases at J, with 9 bases in the middle. Germline-derived CDR1 and CDR2 are LNHNV and YYDKDF (reference sequence). The CDR3 totals 13 residues.

The chain couples TRBV27 to TRBJ1-5; TRBD1 might be the D (6 bases). Trimming removed 5 bases at V and 0 bases at J, with 8 bases between. This CDR3 spans 14 amino acids. Per the germline V gene, CDR1 is MNHEY and CDR2 is SMNVEV (reference sequence). CDR3 region: CASSGQPSNQPQHF. CDR3 DNA: TGTGCCAGCAGTGGACAGCCTAGCAATCAGCCCCAGCATTTT.

This clonotype appeared many times. V gene TRBV5-1 combines with J gene TRBJ2-5; D gene unclear. The CDR3 length is 13 residues. Germline-derived CDR1 and CDR2 are SGHRS and YFSETQ. Trimming removed 2 bases at V and 1 base at J, with 6 bases between. The CDR3 bases are TGCGCCAGCAGCTTTAGGGTCCAAGAGACCCAGTACTTC. It yields the protein CASSFRVQETQYF.

This clonotype was seen ten or more times. This chain links TRBV5-6 with TRBJ2-7, with TRBD2 matching over 14 bases. Germline loops: CDR1 SGHDT, CDR2 YYEEEE. The CDR3 covers 16 residues. The junction had 5 bases not matched to a gene; V was cut back by 2 bases and J by 4 bases. This chain's CDR3 is CASSFGTSGRRYEQYF. The CDR3 region has the DNA TGTGCCAGCAGCTTCGGGACTAGCGGGAGAAGGTACGAGCAGTACTTC.